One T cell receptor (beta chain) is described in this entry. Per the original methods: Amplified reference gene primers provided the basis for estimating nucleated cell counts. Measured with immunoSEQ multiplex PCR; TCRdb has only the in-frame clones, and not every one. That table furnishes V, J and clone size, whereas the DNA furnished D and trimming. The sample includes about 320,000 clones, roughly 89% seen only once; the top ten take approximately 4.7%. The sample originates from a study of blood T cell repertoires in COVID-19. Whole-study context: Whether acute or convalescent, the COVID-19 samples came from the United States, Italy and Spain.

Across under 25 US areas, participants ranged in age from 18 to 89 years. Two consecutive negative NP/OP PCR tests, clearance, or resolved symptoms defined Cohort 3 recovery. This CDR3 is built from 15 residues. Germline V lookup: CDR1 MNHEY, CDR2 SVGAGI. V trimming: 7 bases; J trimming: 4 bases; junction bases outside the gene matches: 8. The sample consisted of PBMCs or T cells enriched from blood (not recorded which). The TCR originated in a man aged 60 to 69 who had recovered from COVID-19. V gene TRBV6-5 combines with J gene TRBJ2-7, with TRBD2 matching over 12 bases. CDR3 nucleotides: TGTGCCAGCAAAATCCTAGCGGGAGGGCCTTACGAGCAGTACTTC. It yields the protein CASKILAGGPYEQYF.